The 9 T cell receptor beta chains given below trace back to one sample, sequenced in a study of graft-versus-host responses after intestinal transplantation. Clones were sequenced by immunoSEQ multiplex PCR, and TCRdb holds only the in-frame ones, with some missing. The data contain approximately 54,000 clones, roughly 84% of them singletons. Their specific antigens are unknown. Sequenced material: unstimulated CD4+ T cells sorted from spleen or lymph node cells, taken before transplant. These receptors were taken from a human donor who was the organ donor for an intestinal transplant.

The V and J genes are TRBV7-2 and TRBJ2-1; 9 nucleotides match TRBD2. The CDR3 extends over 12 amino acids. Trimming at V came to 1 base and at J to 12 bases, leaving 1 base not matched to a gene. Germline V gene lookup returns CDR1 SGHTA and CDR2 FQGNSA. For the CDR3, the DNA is TGTGCCAGCAGCTTAGGCGGGGGGGCGCAGTTCTTC. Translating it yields CASSLGGGAQFF. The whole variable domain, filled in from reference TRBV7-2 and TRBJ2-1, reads GAGVSQSPSNKVTEKGKDVELRCDPISGHTALYWYRQSLGQGLEFLIYFQGNSAPDKSGLPSDRFSAERTGGSVSTLTIQRTQQEDSAVYLCASSLGGGAQFFGPGTRLTVL.

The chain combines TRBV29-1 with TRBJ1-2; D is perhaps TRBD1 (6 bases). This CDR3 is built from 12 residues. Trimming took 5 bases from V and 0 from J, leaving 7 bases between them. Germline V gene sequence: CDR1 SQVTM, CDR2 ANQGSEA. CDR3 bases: TGCAGCGTTACAGGGTCTAACTATGGCTACACCTTC. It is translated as CSVTGSNYGYTF.

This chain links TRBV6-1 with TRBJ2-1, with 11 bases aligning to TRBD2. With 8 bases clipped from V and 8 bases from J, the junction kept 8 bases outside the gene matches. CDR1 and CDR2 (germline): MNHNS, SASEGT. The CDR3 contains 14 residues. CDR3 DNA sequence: TGTGCCAGCGTAACTAGCGGGAGTAACTATGAGCAGTTCTTC. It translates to CASVTSGSNYEQFF.

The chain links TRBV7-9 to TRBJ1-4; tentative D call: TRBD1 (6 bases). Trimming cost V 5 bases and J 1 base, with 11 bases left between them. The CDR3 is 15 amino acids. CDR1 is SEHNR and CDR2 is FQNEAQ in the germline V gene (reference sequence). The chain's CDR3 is CASSPGERTNEKLFF. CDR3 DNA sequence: TGTGCCAGCAGCCCAGGGGAAAGAACTAATGAAAAACTGTTTTTT.

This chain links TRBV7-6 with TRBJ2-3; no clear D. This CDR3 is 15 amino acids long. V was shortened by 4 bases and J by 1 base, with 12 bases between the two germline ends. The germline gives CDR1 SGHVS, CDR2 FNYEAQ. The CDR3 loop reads CASSSQYSGTDTQYF. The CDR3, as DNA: TGTGCCAGCAGCTCGCAGTATTCTGGCACAGATACGCAGTATTTT.

The DNA of the CDR3 is TGTGCCAGCAGTTTAAGGGTCGGGAAAGAGACCCAGTACTTC. It is translated as CASSLRVGKETQYF. The rearrangement joins TRBV6-6 to TRBJ2-5, with TRBD2 as a possible D gene (5 bases). CDR3 length: 14 residues. Germline V CDR1 and CDR2: MNHNY, SVGAGI (reference sequence). The V end lost 4 bases, the J end lost 3 bases, and 12 bases lay between the germline ends.

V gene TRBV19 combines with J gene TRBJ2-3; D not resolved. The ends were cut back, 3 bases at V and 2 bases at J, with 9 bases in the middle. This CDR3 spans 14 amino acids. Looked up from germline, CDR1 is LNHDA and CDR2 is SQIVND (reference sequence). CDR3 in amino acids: CASSISRFTDTQYF. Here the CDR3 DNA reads TGTGCCAGTAGTATTTCGAGGTTCACAGATACGCAGTATTTT.

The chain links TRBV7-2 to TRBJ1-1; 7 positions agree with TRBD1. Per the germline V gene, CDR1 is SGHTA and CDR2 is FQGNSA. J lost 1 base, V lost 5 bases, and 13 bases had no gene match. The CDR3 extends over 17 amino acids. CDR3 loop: CASSPGRGQAANTEAFF. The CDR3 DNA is TGTGCCAGCAGCCCTGGCCGAGGACAGGCCGCGAACACTGAAGCTTTCTTT.

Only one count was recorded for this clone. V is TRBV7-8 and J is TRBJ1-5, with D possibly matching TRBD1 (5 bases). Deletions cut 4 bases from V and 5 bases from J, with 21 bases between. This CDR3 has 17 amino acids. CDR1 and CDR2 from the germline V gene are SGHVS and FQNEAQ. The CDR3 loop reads CASSYKPGRGLDQPQHF. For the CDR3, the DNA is TGTGCCAGCAGCTACAAGCCGGGACGGGGACTCGATCAGCCCCAGCATTTT.